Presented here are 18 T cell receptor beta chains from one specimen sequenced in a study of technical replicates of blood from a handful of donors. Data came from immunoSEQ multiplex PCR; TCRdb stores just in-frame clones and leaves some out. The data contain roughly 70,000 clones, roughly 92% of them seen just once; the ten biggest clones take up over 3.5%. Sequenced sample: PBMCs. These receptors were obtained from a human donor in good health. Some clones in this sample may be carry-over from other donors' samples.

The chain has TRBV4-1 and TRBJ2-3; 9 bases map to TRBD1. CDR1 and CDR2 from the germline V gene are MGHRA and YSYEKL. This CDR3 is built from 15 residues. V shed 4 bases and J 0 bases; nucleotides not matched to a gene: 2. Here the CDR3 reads CASSPQGASTDTQYF. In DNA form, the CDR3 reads TGCGCCAGCAGCCCACAGGGGGCTAGCACAGATACGCAGTATTTT.

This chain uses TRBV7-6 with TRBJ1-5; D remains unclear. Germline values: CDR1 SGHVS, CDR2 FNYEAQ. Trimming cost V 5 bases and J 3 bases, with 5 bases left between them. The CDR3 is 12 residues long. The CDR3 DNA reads TGTGCCAGCAGCAAACTCAATCAGCCCCAGCATTTT. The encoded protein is CASSKLNQPQHF. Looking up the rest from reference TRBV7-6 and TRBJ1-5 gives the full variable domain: GAGVSQSPRYKVTKRGQDVALRCDPISGHVSLYWYRQALGQGPEFLTYFNYEAQQDKSGLPNDRFSAERPEGSISTLTIQRTEQRDSAMYRCASSKLNQPQHFGDGTRLSIL.

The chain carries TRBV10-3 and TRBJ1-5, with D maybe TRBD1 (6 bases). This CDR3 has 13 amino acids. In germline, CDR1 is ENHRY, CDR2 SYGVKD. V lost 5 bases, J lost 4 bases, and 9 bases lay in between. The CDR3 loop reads CAISRDTNQPQHF. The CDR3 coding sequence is TGTGCCATCAGTAGGGACACGAATCAGCCCCAGCATTTT.

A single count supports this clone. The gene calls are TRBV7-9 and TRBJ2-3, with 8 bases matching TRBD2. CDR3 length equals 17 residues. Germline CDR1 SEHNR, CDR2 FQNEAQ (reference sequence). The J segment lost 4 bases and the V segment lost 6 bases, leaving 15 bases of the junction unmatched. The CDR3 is CASRYGLTGGPSDTQYF. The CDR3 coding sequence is TGTGCCAGCAGATACGGTCTAACGGGAGGGCCGTCAGATACGCAGTATTTT.

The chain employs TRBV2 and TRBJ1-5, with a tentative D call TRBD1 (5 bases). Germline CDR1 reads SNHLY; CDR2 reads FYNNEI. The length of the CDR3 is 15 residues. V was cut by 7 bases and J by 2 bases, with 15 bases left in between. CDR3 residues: CASTLEMGRNQPQHF. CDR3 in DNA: TGTGCCAGCACCCTAGAGATGGGGCGCAATCAGCCCCAGCATTTT. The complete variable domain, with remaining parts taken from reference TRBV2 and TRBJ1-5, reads EPEVTQTPSHQVTQMGQEVILRCVPISNHLYFYWYRQILGQKVEFLVSFYNNEISEKSEIFDDQFSVERPDGSNFTLKIRSTKLEDSAMYFCASTLEMGRNQPQHFGDGTRLSIL.

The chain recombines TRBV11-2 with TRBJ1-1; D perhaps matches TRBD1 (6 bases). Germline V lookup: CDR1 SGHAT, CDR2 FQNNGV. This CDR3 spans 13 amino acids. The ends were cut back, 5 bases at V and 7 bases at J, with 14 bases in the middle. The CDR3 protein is CASSAYRANEAFF. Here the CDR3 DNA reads TGTGCCAGCAGCGCCTACAGGGCCAATGAAGCTTTCTTT. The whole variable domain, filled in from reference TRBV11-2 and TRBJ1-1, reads EAGVAQSPRYKIIEKRQSVAFWCNPISGHATLYWYQQILGQGPKLLIQFQNNGVVDDSQLPKDRFSAERLKGVDSTLKIQPAKLEDSAVYLCASSAYRANEAFFGQGTRLTVV.

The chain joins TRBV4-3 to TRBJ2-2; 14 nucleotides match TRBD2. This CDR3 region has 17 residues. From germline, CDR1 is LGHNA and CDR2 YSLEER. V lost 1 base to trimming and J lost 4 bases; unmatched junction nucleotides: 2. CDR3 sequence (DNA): TGCGCCAGCAGCCAAGCCGGGACTAGCGGGAGCACCGGGGAGCTGTTTTTT. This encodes CASSQAGTSGSTGELFF.

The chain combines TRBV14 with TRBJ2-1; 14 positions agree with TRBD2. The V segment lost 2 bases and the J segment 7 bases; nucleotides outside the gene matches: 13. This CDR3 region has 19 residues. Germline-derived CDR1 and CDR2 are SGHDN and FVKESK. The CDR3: CASSQLTTSGRGSTNEQFF. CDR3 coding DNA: TGTGCCAGCAGCCAACTAACGACTAGCGGGAGGGGGTCTACTAATGAGCAGTTCTTC. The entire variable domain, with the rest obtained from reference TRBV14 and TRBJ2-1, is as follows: EAGVTQFPSHSVIEKGQTVTLRCDPISGHDNLYWYRRVMGKEIKFLLHFVKESKQDESGMPNNRFLAERTGGTYSTLKVQPAELEDSGVYFCASSQLTTSGRGSTNEQFFGPGTRLTVL.

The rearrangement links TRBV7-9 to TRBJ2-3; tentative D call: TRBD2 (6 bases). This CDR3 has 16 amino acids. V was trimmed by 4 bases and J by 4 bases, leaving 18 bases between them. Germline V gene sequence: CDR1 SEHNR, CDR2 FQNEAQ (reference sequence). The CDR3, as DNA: TGTGCCAGCAGCTCAGGGACTGGGAAATTCGCAGATACGCAGTATTTT. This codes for CASSSGTGKFADTQYF.

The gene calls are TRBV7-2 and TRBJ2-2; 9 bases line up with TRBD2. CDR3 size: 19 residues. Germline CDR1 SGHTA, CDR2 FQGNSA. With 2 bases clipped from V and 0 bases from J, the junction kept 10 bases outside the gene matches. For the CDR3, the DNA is TGTGCCAGCAGCTTACCGACTAGCGGCCCTGCGTCGAACACCGGGGAGCTGTTTTTT. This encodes CASSLPTSGPASNTGELFF.

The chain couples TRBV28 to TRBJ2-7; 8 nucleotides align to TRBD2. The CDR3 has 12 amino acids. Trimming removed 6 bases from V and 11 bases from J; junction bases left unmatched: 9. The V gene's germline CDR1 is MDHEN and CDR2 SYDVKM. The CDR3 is CASREPGLGEYF. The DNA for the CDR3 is TGTGCCAGCAGAGAACCGGGACTAGGGGAGTACTTC.

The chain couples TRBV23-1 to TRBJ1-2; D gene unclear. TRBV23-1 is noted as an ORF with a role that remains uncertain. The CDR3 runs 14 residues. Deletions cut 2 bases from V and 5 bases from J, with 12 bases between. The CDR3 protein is CASSQAHGRYGYTF. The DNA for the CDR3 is TGCGCCAGCAGTCAAGCCCATGGTCGGTATGGCTACACCTTC.

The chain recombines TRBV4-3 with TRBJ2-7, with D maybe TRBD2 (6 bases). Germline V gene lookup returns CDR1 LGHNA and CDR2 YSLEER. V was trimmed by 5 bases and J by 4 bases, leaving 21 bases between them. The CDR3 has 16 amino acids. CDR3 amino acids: CASSSRVASGLYEQYF. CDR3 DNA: TGCGCCAGCAGCTCCCGAGTAGCGAGCGGGCTTTACGAGCAGTACTTC.

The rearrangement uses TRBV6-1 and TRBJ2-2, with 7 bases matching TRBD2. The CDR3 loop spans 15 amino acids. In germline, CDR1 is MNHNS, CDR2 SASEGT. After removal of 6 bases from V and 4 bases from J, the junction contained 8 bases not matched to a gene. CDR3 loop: CASRGAGSLTGELFF. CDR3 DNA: TGTGCCAGCAGGGGAGCGGGGTCTCTCACCGGGGAGCTGTTTTTT.

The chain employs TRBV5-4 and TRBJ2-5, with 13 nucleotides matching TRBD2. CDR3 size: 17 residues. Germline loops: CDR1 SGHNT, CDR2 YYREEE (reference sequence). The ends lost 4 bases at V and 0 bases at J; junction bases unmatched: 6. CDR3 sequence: CASSPGLAGAYQETQYF. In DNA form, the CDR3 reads TGTGCCAGCAGCCCCGGACTAGCGGGGGCGTACCAAGAGACCCAGTACTTC.

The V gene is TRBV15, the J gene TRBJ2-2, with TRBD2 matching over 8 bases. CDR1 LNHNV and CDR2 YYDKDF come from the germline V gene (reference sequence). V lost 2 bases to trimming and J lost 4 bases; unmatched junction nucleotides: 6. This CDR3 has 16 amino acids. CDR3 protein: CATSRFGGAATGELFF. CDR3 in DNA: TGTGCCACCAGCAGATTCGGGGGGGCGGCCACCGGGGAGCTGTTTTTT.

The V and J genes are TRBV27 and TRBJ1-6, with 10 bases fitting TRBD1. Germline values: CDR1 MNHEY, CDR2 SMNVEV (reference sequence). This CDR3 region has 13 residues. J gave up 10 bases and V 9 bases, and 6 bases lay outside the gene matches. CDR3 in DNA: TGTGCCAGTCGGACAGGGGGTTACTCACCCCTCCACTTT. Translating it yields CASRTGGYSPLHF.

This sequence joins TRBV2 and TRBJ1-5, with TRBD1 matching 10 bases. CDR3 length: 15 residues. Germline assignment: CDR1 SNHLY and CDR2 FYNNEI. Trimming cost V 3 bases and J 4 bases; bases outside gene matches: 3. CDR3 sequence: CASSERQGANQPQHF. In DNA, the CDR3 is TGTGCCAGCAGTGAGAGACAGGGGGCAAATCAGCCCCAGCATTTT.